This T cell receptor (beta chain) was observed in a study of control samples from healthy donors and cancer patients. Measured with immunoSEQ multiplex PCR; TCRdb has only the in-frame clones, and not every one. The table includes under 450,000 clones, 90% detected once. The V end lost 6 bases, the J end lost 3 bases, and 12 bases lay between the germline ends. This CDR3 contains 13 residues. The table lists this clone with a count of one. This TCR was recovered from a man aged 35 to 55 with head and neck cancer. Sequenced: PBMCs. The V call is TRBV12-3 or TRBV12-4, the J call TRBJ2-7; D unclear. CDR3 residues: CASSPDPFYEQYF. CDR3 in DNA: TGTGCCAGCAGCCCCGACCCCTTCTACGAGCAGTACTTC.